Listed below are T cell receptor beta chains from one sample, sequenced in a study of shared T cell receptors in the human thymus. TCRdb's copy holds only in-frame clones and misses some; the assay was immunoSEQ multiplex PCR. The sample includes 450,000 to 650,000 clones, approximately 80% seen only once; the top ten take around 0.013%. Separately, the same data were catalogued under a study of human thymus T cells.

The sequenced sample consisted of thymocytes. These receptors were taken from a boy under three years old with a congenital heart defect. Both conserved end residues are part of each CDR3. The D gene is left open where the match is weak. Not all rows give a size; the values are once, few, many and, for expanded clones, a class.

CDR3 protein: CASSIGLAGLGVEQYF; CDR3 DNA: TGTGCCAGCAGCATTGGACTAGCGGGGTTGGGCGTCGAGCAGTACTTC; clone size: NA; D gene: TRBD2; V gene: TRBV5-4; J gene: TRBJ2-7
CDR3 protein: CASSLALGQGRGSPLHF; CDR3 DNA: TGTGCCAGCAGCTTAGCGCTGGGACAGGGGAGGGGTTCACCCCTCCACTTT; clone size: few; D gene: TRBD1; V gene: TRBV7-9; J gene: TRBJ1-6
CDR3 protein: CAISEKANGVTGNGYTF; CDR3 DNA: TGTGCCATCAGTGAGAAGGCTAATGGTGTCACAGGCAATGGCTACACCTTC; clone size: few; D gene: NA; V gene: TRBV10-3; J gene: TRBJ1-2
CDR3 protein: CASSLARPLRVYEQYF; CDR3 DNA: TGTGCCAGCAGCTTGGCCCGGCCTCTGCGGGTTTACGAGCAGTACTTC; clone size: NA; D gene: NA; V gene: TRBV5-6; J gene: TRBJ2-7
CDR3 protein: CASSAGGAVGGATQYF; CDR3 DNA: TGTGCCAGCAGCGCCGGGGGGGCGGTTGGGGGTGCTACGCAGTATTTT; clone size: NA; D gene: TRBD2; V gene: TRBV9; J gene: TRBJ2-3
CDR3 protein: CASSFNGCSYNEQFF; CDR3 DNA: TGTGCCAGCAGCTTCAACGGGTGCTCCTACAATGAGCAGTTCTTC; clone size: NA; D gene: NA; V gene: TRBV5-6; J gene: TRBJ2-1
CDR3 protein: CASSDRTGWTRDQPQHF; CDR3 DNA: TGTGCCAGCAGCGACCGGACAGGGTGGACCCGGGATCAGCCCCAGCATTTT; clone size: NA; D gene: TRBD1; V gene: TRBV7-8; J gene: TRBJ1-5
CDR3 protein: CASSQKGGTGETQYF; CDR3 DNA: TGTGCCAGCAGTCAAAAGGGAGGGACAGGGGAGACCCAGTACTTC; clone size: NA; D gene: TRBD1; V gene: TRBV7-3; J gene: TRBJ2-5
CDR3 protein: CASTSDRANEKLFF; CDR3 DNA: TGTGCCAGCACCTCCGACAGGGCTAATGAAAAACTGTTTTTT; clone size: few; D gene: TRBD1; V gene: TRBV7-9; J gene: TRBJ1-4
CDR3 protein: CASSQEGGSSYNEQFF; CDR3 DNA: TGTGCCAGCAGCCAAGAGGGTGGGAGCTCCTACAATGAGCAGTTCTTC; clone size: NA; D gene: NA; V gene: TRBV4-2; J gene: TRBJ2-1
CDR3 protein: CASSKEGGQGGNQPQHF; CDR3 DNA: TGTGCCAGCAGCAAAGAGGGAGGACAGGGTGGCAATCAGCCCCAGCATTTT; clone size: NA; D gene: NA; V gene: TRBV21-1; J gene: TRBJ1-5
CDR3 protein: CASSRRLAVYYEQYF; CDR3 DNA: TGTGCCAGCAGCAGAAGACTAGCGGTCTACTACGAGCAGTACTTC; clone size: NA; D gene: TRBD2; V gene: TRBV28; J gene: TRBJ2-7